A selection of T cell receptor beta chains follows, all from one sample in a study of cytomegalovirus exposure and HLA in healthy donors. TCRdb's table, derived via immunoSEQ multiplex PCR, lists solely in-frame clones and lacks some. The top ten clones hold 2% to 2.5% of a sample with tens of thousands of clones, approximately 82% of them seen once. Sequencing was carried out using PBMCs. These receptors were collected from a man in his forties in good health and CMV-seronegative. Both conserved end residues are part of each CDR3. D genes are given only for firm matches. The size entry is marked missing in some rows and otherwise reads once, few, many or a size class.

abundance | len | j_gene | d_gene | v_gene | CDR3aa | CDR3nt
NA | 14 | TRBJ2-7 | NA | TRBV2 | CASSVRDTSYEQYF | TGTGCCAGCAGTGTTCGAGACACGAGCTACGAGCAGTACTTC
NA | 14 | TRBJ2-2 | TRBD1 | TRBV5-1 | CASSTGQGTGELFF | TGCGCCAGCAGCACCGGACAGGGTACCGGGGAGCTGTTTTTT
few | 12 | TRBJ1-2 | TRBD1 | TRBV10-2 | CASLTGDVGYTF | TGCGCCAGCCTGACAGGGGATGTTGGCTACACCTTC
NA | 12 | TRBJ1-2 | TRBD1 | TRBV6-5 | CASSQGAKGYTF | TGTGCCAGCAGTCAGGGGGCTAAGGGCTACACCTTC
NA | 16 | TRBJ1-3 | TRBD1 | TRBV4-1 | CASRPGQGLSGNTIYF | TGCGCCAGCAGACCGGGACAGGGTCTCTCTGGAAACACCATATATTTT
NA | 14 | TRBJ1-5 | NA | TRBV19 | CALGGRNSNQPQHF | TGTGCCCTTGGGGGGAGAAATAGCAATCAGCCCCAGCATTTT
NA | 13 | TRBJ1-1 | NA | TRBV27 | CASSLSVATEAFF | TGTGCCAGCAGTTTATCGGTGGCCACTGAAGCTTTCTTT
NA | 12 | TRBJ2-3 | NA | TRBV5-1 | CASWGSTDTQYF | TGCGCCAGCTGGGGCAGCACAGATACGCAGTATTTT
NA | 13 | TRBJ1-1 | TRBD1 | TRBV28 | CATFDRVTTEAFF | TGTGCCACCTTCGACAGGGTCACCACTGAAGCTTTCTTT
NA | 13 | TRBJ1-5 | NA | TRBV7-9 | CASSPTVNQPQHF | TGTGCCAGCAGCCCGACAGTCAATCAGCCCCAGCATTTT
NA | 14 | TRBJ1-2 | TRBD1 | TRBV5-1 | CASSLAGGPDGYTF | TGCGCCAGCAGCTTGGCAGGGGGTCCGGATGGCTACACCTTC
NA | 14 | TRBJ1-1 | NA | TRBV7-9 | CASSFAGATTEAFF | TGTGCCAGCAGCTTCGCAGGGGCAACGACTGAAGCTTTCTTT